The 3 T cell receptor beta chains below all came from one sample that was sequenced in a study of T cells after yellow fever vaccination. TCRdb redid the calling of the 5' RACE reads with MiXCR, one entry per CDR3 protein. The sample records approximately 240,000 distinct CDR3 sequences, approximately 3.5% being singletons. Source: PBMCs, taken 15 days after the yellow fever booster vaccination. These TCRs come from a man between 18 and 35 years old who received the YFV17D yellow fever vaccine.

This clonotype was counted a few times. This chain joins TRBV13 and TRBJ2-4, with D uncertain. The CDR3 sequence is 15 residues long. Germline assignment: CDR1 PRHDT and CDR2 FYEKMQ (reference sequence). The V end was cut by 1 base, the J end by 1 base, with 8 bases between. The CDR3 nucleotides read TGTGCCAGCAGCTTAGAGCATTCGGCCAAAAACATTCAGTACTTC. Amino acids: CASSLEHSAKNIQYF.

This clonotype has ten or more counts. The DNA of the CDR3 is TGTGCCAGCAGCTTAGTGGACGGCACAGATACGCAGTATTTT. Its translation: CASSLVDGTDTQYF. The V gene is TRBV7-2, the J gene TRBJ2-3; D uncertain. The germline gives CDR1 SGHTA, CDR2 FQGNSA. The V gene lost 1 base and the J gene lost 1 base, with 6 bases spanning the gap. The CDR3 is 14 amino acids.

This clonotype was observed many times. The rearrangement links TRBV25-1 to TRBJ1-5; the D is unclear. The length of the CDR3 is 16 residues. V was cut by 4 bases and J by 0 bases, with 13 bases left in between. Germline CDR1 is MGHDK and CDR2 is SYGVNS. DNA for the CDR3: TGTGCCAGCAGTGGCCCCGGGTTTTATAGCAATCAGCCCCAGCATTTT. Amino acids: CASSGPGFYSNQPQHF.